This T cell receptor (beta chain) was captured by sequencing in a study of T-cell memory formation after mild COVID-19. Constant-segment primers were used for 5'RACE, and the resulting TCR alpha and TCR beta cDNA libraries carried sample barcodes and UMIs. One entry per CDR3 protein, called by TCRdb with MiXCR from the 5' RACE reads. The sample gives about 180,000 distinct CDR3 sequences, 15% to 20% of which show up once; roughly 4.3% is in the top ten. What was sequenced was PBMCs or a T cell subset sorted from them (not recorded which). The source of this sequence is a man aged 18-30 years who had mild COVID-19 (a few samples of this study predate the infection). Cell type and time point are not known.

Here the CDR3 reads CASSRNSWDTEAFF. The CDR3 bases are TGTGCCAGCTCACGTAACAGTTGGGACACTGAAGCTTTCTTT. V is TRBV18 and J is TRBJ1-1; D unclear. Trimming took 4 bases from V and 3 from J, leaving 12 bases between them. CDR3 length: 14 amino acids. CDR1 and CDR2 from the germline V gene are KGHSH and LQKENI.